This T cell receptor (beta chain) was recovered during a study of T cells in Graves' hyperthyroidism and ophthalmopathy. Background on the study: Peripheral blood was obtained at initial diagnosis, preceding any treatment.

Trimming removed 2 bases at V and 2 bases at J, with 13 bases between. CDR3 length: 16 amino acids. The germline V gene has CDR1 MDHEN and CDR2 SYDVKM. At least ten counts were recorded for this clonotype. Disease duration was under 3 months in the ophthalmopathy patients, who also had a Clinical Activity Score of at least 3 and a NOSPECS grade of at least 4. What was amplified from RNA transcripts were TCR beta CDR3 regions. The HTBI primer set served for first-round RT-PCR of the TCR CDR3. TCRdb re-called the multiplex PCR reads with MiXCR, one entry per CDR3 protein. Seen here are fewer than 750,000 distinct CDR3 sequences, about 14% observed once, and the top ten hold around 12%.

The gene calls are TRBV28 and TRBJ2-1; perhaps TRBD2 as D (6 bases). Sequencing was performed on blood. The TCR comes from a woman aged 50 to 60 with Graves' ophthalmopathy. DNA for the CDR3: TGTGCCAGCAGTTTAACCTTAGCGGAAGCCTACAATGAGCAGTTCTTC. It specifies CASSLTLAEAYNEQFF.